These 9 T cell receptor beta chains were all obtained from the same sample, sequenced in a study of blood T cell repertoires in COVID-19. Data came from immunoSEQ multiplex PCR; TCRdb stores just in-frame clones and leaves some out. The table includes some 370,000 clones, about four fifths detected once. Sequences were obtained from PBMCs or T cells enriched from blood (not recorded which). The receptors were gathered from a woman aged 45-65 years who had recovered from COVID-19.

About this clone: The same CDR3 also results from other DNA sequences found in this sample. The J gene is TRBJ1-3, the V gene TRBV5-1; maybe TRBD1 (5 bases). Trimming took off 0 bases at V and 0 bases at J, with 7 bases between the two ends. Germline V CDR1 and CDR2: SGHRS, YFSETQ. The CDR3 sequence is 15 residues long. CDR3 loop: CASSLDRSSGNTIYF. The CDR3 DNA reads as TGCGCCAGCAGCTTGGACAGGAGCTCTGGAAACACCATATATTTT.

This clone has just one count. This chain joins TRBV30 and TRBJ1-1; D ambiguous. Deletions cut 4 bases from V and 2 bases from J, with 11 bases between. The CDR3 totals 13 residues. Germline assignment: CDR1 GTSNPN and CDR2 SVGIG (reference sequence). CDR3 amino acids: CAWTTLENTEAFF. Written as DNA, the CDR3 is TGTGCCTGGACTACTCTAGAAAACACTGAAGCTTTCTTT.

This chain links TRBV14 with TRBJ2-7, with D possibly matching TRBD2 (5 bases). Germline-derived CDR1 and CDR2 are SGHDN and FVKESK. The V gene lost 3 bases and the J gene lost 2 bases, with 11 bases spanning the gap. CDR3 size: 14 residues. The CDR3: CASSQTNPPYEQYF. The CDR3 DNA follows: TGTGCCAGCAGCCAGACTAACCCCCCCTACGAGCAGTACTTC. The full variable domain, with the rest looked up from reference TRBV14 and TRBJ2-7, is EAGVTQFPSHSVIEKGQTVTLRCDPISGHDNLYWYRRVMGKEIKFLLHFVKESKQDESGMPNNRFLAERTGGTYSTLKVQPAELEDSGVYFCASSQTNPPYEQYFGPGTRLTVT.

The chain carries TRBV7-9 and TRBJ1-1, with 9 nucleotides matching TRBD1. The CDR3 consists of 16 residues. The ends lost 5 bases at V and 2 bases at J; junction bases unmatched: 9. Per germline, CDR1 SEHNR and CDR2 FQNEAQ (reference sequence). Here the CDR3 reads CASSEGHRGPNTEAFF. CDR3 DNA sequence: TGTGCCAGCAGCGAGGGACACAGGGGGCCTAACACTGAAGCTTTCTTT. Based on the CDR3 plus reference TRBV7-9 and TRBJ1-1, the full variable domain is DTGVSQNPRHKITKRGQNVTFRCDPISEHNRLYWYRQTLGQGPEFLTYFQNEAQLEKSRLLSDRFSAERPKGSFSTLEIQRTEQGDSAMYLCASSEGHRGPNTEAFFGQGTRLTVV.

This rearrangement joins TRBV6-5 to TRBJ2-3, with D possibly matching TRBD1 (6 bases). Trimming pared 4 bases from V and 1 base from J, leaving 9 bases between. The CDR3 covers 14 residues. Germline CDR1 and CDR2: MNHEY and SVGAGI. The CDR3 bases are TGTGCCAGCAGTTCGACAGGCGGCACAGATACGCAGTATTTT. Its translation: CASSSTGGTDTQYF.

This clone has only a few counts. The V gene is TRBV30, the J gene TRBJ2-3; TRBD2 matches 12 bases. The CDR3 spans 14 residues. Trimming at V came to 5 bases and at J to 3 bases, leaving 3 bases not matched to a gene. Germline V gene sequence: CDR1 GTSNPN, CDR2 SVGIG (reference sequence). The CDR3 nucleotides read TGTGCCTGGGCTACTAGCGGGGGGACAGATACGCAGTATTTT. Translation: CAWATSGGTDTQYF.

The chain uses TRBV4-1 and TRBJ1-1, with TRBD1 matching over 8 bases. Germline V gene lookup returns CDR1 MGHRA and CDR2 YSYEKL. J gave up 8 bases and V 2 bases, and 13 bases lay outside the gene matches. This CDR3 contains 16 residues. The CDR3 sequence is CASSQPRQGIFREAFF. The CDR3 nucleotides read TGCGCCAGCAGCCAACCAAGACAGGGGATCTTTAGGGAAGCTTTCTTT.

The chain employs TRBV30 and TRBJ2-5, with D perhaps matching TRBD2 (6 bases). Trimming pared 3 bases from V and 6 bases from J, leaving 11 bases between. The CDR3 sequence is 12 residues long. Germline V CDR1 and CDR2: GTSNPN, SVGIG (reference sequence). The CDR3 nucleotides read TGTGCCTGGAGAGGGACTGGGAAGACCCAGTACTTC. Its translation: CAWRGTGKTQYF.

The chain is built from TRBV29-1 and TRBJ1-1; D is ambiguous. The CDR3 spans 12 residues. Germline CDR1 is SQVTM and CDR2 is ANQGSEA. Deletions cut 3 bases from V and 6 bases from J, with 11 bases between. The chain's CDR3 is CSVDLGRAEAFF. In DNA form, the CDR3 reads TGCAGCGTTGACCTTGGGCGCGCTGAAGCTTTCTTT.